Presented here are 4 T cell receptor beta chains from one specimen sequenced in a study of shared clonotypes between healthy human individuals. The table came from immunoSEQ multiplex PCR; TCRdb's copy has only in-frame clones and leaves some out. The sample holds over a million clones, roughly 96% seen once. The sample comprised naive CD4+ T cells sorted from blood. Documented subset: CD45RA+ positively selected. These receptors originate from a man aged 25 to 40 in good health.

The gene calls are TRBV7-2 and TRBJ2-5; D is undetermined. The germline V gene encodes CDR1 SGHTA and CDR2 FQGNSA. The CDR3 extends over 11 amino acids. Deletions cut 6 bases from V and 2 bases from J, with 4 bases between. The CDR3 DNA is TGTGCCAGCAGGGAACAAGAGACCCAGTACTTC. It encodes CASREQETQYF.

This CDR3 is CASSSNSGSSYNEQFF. CDR3 coding DNA: TGTGCCAGCAGCTCAAATAGCGGGAGCTCCTACAATGAGCAGTTCTTC. The chain links TRBV5-6 to TRBJ2-1, with 9 bases matching TRBD2. The trim removed 3 bases at V and 0 bases at J, leaving 4 bases unmatched. The length of the CDR3 is 16 residues. Germline values: CDR1 SGHDT, CDR2 YYEEEE.

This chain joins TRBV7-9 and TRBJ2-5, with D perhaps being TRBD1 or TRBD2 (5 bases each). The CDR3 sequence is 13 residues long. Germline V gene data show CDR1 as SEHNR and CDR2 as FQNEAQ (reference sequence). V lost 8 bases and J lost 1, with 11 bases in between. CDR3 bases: TGTGCCAGCGGGATGAGGGGCCAAGAGACCCAGTACTTC. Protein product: CASGMRGQETQYF.

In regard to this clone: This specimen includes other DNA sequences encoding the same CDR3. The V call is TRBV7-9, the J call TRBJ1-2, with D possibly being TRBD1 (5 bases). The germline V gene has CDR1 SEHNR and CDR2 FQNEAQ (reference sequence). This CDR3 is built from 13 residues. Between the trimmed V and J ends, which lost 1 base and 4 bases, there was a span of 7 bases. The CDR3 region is CASSLDTGYGYTF. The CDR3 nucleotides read TGTGCCAGCAGCTTAGATACAGGCTATGGCTACACCTTC.